Listed below are T cell receptor beta chains from one sample, sequenced in a study of blood T cell repertoires in COVID-19. Measured with immunoSEQ multiplex PCR; TCRdb has only the in-frame clones, and not every one. The sample lists approximately 210,000 clones; 75% to 85% were seen once. Sequences were obtained from PBMCs or T cells enriched from blood (not recorded which). The receptor source for this set is a man aged 40-49 years who had recovered from COVID-19. Both conserved end residues are trimmed from each CDR3. D genes are given only for firm matches. Rows may omit the clone size; those that give it use once, few, many or a size class.

d_call j_call clone_size v_call cdr3_aa
NA TRBJ1-1 NA TRBV7-8 ASSLSGGNTEAF
NA TRBJ1-1 NA TRBV7-9 ASSLDGSTEAF
TRBD1 TRBJ2-2 NA TRBV11-2 ASSLGQGADTGELF
TRBD1 TRBJ1-6 NA TRBV6-6 ASTYGQGVSPLH
NA TRBJ2-5 NA TRBV7-9 ASRRDLQETQY
TRBD1 TRBJ1-2 NA TRBV5-6 ASSSTFQGQGYYGYT
TRBD1 TRBJ1-6 NA TRBV19 ASKIDRGRNSPLH
TRBD1 TRBJ1-1 NA TRBV5-1 ASSSDRATEAF
NA TRBJ2-3 NA TRBV9 ASQRGGSTDTQY
TRBD1 TRBJ2-7 NA TRBV7-9 ASSLARGPDYEQY
NA TRBJ1-2 NA TRBV7-9 ASSLTLRAGRDGYT
NA TRBJ2-1 NA TRBV5-1 ASSYVAVSYNEQF
NA TRBJ1-6 few TRBV4-3 ASSQAWAWNSPLH
TRBD2 TRBJ2-1 NA TRBV6-5 ASSYRLTSGFNEQF
NA TRBJ2-5 NA TRBV2 ASTDSGLPQY
TRBD1 TRBJ1-6 NA TRBV4-3 ASSQGQGVQSPLH
NA TRBJ2-7 NA TRBV6-5 ASRGGGYEQY
TRBD1 TRBJ1-1 NA TRBV7-9 ASSRDRGSGSAEAF
NA TRBJ1-4 NA TRBV15 ATTWGRDEKLF
NA TRBJ1-4 few TRBV28 ASSRLGKLF